These T cell receptor beta chains were read from a single sample in a study of blood T cell repertoires in COVID-19. The data were produced by immunoSEQ multiplex PCR, yet TCRdb's version contains in-frame clones alone and is incomplete. Of 90,000 to 110,000 clones listed, 85% to 90% are singletons. The specimen sequenced was peripheral blood. These receptors were collected from a human donor in a cohort sampled during active COVID-19. Each CDR3 is given with its conserved first and last residue. A D gene is named only where the DNA matches it firmly. Size tells how often a clone was seen (once, few, many) or the class of an expanded clone, and some rows leave it out.

abundance | d_gene | j_gene | v_gene | CDR3nt | CDR3aa
NA | NA | TRBJ2-7 | TRBV7-3 | TGTGCCAGCAGCTTAGGACTTCCCGGTGCCTACGAGCAGTACTTC | CASSLGLPGAYEQYF
NA | NA | TRBJ2-3 | TRBV18 | TGTGCCAGCTCACCACCTCTCCGGGGGACAGATACGCAGTATTTT | CASSPPLRGTDTQYF
NA | NA | TRBJ1-1 | TRBV9 | TGTGCCAGCAGCGTATCAGGGTCCCGGAACACTGAAGCTTTCTTT | CASSVSGSRNTEAFF
NA | TRBD2 | TRBJ2-3 | TRBV19 | TGTGCCAGTAGTATACCTAGCGGGGGCTCCCGTCTCACAGATACGCAGTATTTT | CASSIPSGGSRLTDTQYF
NA | NA | TRBJ2-5 | TRBV7-2 | TGTGCCAGCAGCTTAAAGAGAAAAGAGACCCAGTACTTC | CASSLKRKETQYF
NA | NA | TRBJ1-2 | TRBV5-8 | TGTGCCAGCAGCCAAACAGGGAACTATGGCTACACCTTC | CASSQTGNYGYTF
NA | TRBD2 | TRBJ2-3 | TRBV19 | TGTGCCAGTAGGGGTAGCGGGGGGTCAGATACGCAGTATTTT | CASRGSGGSDTQYF
NA | NA | TRBJ1-2 | TRBV7-9 | TGTGCCAGCAGCTTAGGACCCCCCGAGGACTATGGCTACACCTTC | CASSLGPPEDYGYTF
NA | NA | TRBJ2-3 | TRBV2 | TGTGCCAGCAGAACAGAGACCGATACGCAGTATTTT | CASRTETDTQYF
NA | TRBD1 | TRBJ2-7 | TRBV12-3/TRBV12-4 | TGTGCCAGCAGTTTCGACAGGGCATACGAGCAGTACTTC | CASSFDRAYEQYF
NA | NA | TRBJ2-5 | TRBV5-1 | TGCGCCAGCAGCTTGCCCCGGGGAGCGGGTGAAGAGACCCAGTACTTC | CASSLPRGAGEETQYF
NA | NA | TRBJ1-1 | TRBV19 | TGTGCCAGTAGTATGGGGGCCAACACTGAAGCTTTCTTT | CASSMGANTEAFF
NA | NA | TRBJ2-5 | TRBV9 | TGTGCCAGCAGCGTAGGCCAGGGTGGAGCGGAGACCCAGTACTTC | CASSVGQGGAETQYF
NA | TRBD1 | TRBJ2-7 | TRBV5-1 | TGCGCCAGCAGCCCGGGGACAGGGTCCATCTACGAGCAGTACTTC | CASSPGTGSIYEQYF
once | NA | TRBJ1-2 | TRBV7-9 | TGTGCCAGCAGCCCCCTGGCGGGGATCAACTATGGCTACACCTTC | CASSPLAGINYGYTF
NA | NA | TRBJ2-1 | TRBV7-2 | TGTGCCAGCAGCTTAGGTGGCAGGCTCACCTACAATGAGCAGTTCTTC | CASSLGGRLTYNEQFF
NA | TRBD2 | TRBJ2-7 | TRBV19 | TGTGCCAGTAGTATAGTGGCTAGCGGGGTGAGTGAGCAGTACTTC | CASSIVASGVSEQYF
once | TRBD1 | TRBJ2-7 | TRBV27 | TGTGCCAGCAGTGAACAAGGGGGCGAGTTCTACGAGCAGTACTTC | CASSEQGGEFYEQYF
NA | NA | TRBJ2-3 | TRBV7-9 | TGTGCCAGCAGCCTCACCACGACCCGGTTCACCAGGTATATCGATACGCAGTATTTT | CASSLTTTRFTRYIDTQYF
NA | TRBD1 | TRBJ2-1 | TRBV24-1 | TGTGCCACCAGTGATTTGCCCGGGACAGCTGATTACAATGAGCAGTTCTTC | CATSDLPGTADYNEQFF
NA | TRBD2 | TRBJ2-5 | TRBV5-6 | TGTGCCAGCAGCTTCACCGGGACTAGCGGGGAGACCCAGTACTTC | CASSFTGTSGETQYF
NA | TRBD2 | TRBJ2-1 | TRBV5-1 | TGCGCCAGCACCCTGGCTAGCGGGGGATACAATGAGCAGTTCTTC | CASTLASGGYNEQFF
NA | TRBD2 | TRBJ2-1 | TRBV2 | TGTGCCAGCAGGGCTAGCGGATACAATGAGCAGTTCTTC | CASRASGYNEQFF
NA | TRBD1 | TRBJ1-2 | TRBV2 | TGTGCCAGCATCTCCAGGGGGGCCGTGGGCTACACCTTC | CASISRGAVGYTF
NA | TRBD1 | TRBJ1-5 | TRBV6-1 | TGTGCCAGCAGTGAGACGCAACAGTGGACAGGGACGCCCCAGCATTTT | CASSETQQWTGTPQHF
NA | NA | TRBJ2-2 | TRBV25-1 | TGTGCCAGCAGTGTGACTAGAGGTATTTCCGGGGAGCTGTTTTTT | CASSVTRGISGELFF
NA | TRBD1 | TRBJ1-6 | TRBV5-1 | TGCGCCAGCAGCCCGGGGACAGGGCCTGGGTTGGGTTCACCCCTCCACTTT | CASSPGTGPGLGSPLHF
NA | NA | TRBJ1-1 | TRBV5-1 | TGCGCCAGCAGCTTGGAGGGGGTGATCGGCTCTGAAGCTTTCTTT | CASSLEGVIGSEAFF
NA | NA | TRBJ1-1 | TRBV7-2 | TGTGCCAGCAGCTCGTGGGGGGGATTGAACACTGAAGCTTTCTTT | CASSSWGGLNTEAFF
NA | TRBD1 | TRBJ2-5 | TRBV7-8 | TGTGCCAGCAGCACCCGGACAGGGCCTAGGGAGACCCAGTACTTC | CASSTRTGPRETQYF
NA | NA | TRBJ1-2 | TRBV4-1 | TGCGCCAGCAGCCAGGAAGAGGCCTTCTCTGGCTACACCTTC | CASSQEEAFSGYTF